The clone carrying this TCR beta chain was found a few times. The target antigen is unknown. This record belongs to a study of beta chain features in type 1 diabetes. In the study overall: Age, gender, cell numbers and subset yield matched between patients and controls.

Germline V gene data show CDR1 as SGDLS and CDR2 as YYNGEE. V was pared by 0 bases and J by 4 bases, with 14 bases between. This CDR3 contains 16 residues. Naive, central memory, regulatory and stem cell-like memory cells within the CD4+ compartment were sorted using CD45RO/CCR7/CD25/CD127/CD95/CD27. Each sorted fraction was over 95% pure. As every portion of the isolated RNA was reverse transcribed, the sequencing read expressed TCRB transcripts. Profiling relied on immunoSEQ multiplex PCR, and the TCRdb table lists in-frame clones only, not all of them. This table holds around 710,000 clones, about an eighth found once. Study-wide points: A moderate, significant TCRB CDR3 shortening appeared in type 1 diabetes across four CD4+ subsets.

The sample was naive CD4+ T cells from blood. This clonotype originated in a man aged 25-40 years with type 1 diabetes. The chain carries TRBV9 and TRBJ1-3; D may be TRBD1 (6 bases). In DNA, the CDR3 is TGTGCCAGCAGCGTAGACCCGGGGGCGCCGGGAAACACCATATATTTT. This gives the protein CASSVDPGAPGNTIYF.